This is a list of T cell receptor beta chains from one sample in a study of blood T cell repertoires in COVID-19. Repertoires were generated with immunoSEQ multiplex PCR, while TCRdb's copy carries only in-frame clones and drops some. This table has roughly 200,000 clones, roughly nine tenths appearing once. The specimen was PBMCs or T cells enriched from blood (not recorded which). The receptors were sampled from a middle-aged woman with acute COVID-19. Each CDR3 is given without its conserved first and last residue.

V	J	CDR3
TRBV29-1	TRBJ1-2	SVLDRPNYGYT
TRBV18	TRBJ1-2	ASSPMTGKVDGYT
TRBV27	TRBJ2-1	ATNGGLAGLAEQF
TRBV3-1/TRBV3-2	TRBJ2-7	ASSQAGSSGIGEQY
TRBV2	TRBJ1-3	ASMRDREVRNTIY
TRBV27	TRBJ2-3	ASSFGGGLAGSTDTQY
TRBV9	TRBJ1-1	ASSNTGERTEAF
TRBV5-6	TRBJ1-2	ASSYRGQNYGYT
TRBV2	TRBJ2-7	ASSEAKGEQY
TRBV19	TRBJ2-4	ASSIRTGGLGAKNIQY
TRBV28	TRBJ1-2	ASSSPGTGEGGYT
TRBV12-5	TRBJ2-7	ASGLELTGQGAVYEQY
TRBV27	TRBJ2-7	ASSLSPRLDLPKPYEQY
TRBV27	TRBJ1-3	ASGSGNPGNTIY
TRBV13	TRBJ2-2	ASSYSTGELF
TRBV14	TRBJ1-2	ASSRQGAFYGYT
TRBV6-5	TRBJ1-6	ASSRTGTPLH
TRBV30	TRBJ1-2	AWGHLTNYGYT